The text below deals with one T cell receptor (beta chain). Antigen: not known. This entry comes from a study of OX40 agonist ivuxolimab in advanced cancers. General observations from the study: In the 0.1 to 3.0 mg/kg range, CD4+ and CD8+ blood T cells had expanded clonally by week 6.

TCRdb's table, derived via immunoSEQ multiplex PCR, lists solely in-frame clones and lacks some. The table lists about 40,000 clones, 87% of them singletons. The CDR3 contains 14 residues. Germline lookup yields CDR1 MNHEY and CDR2 SVGAGI. V gave up 0 bases and J gave up 4 bases, with 9 bases separating them. The material sequenced was CD4+ or CD8+ T cells sorted from blood, taken in a trial of the OX40 agonist ivuxolimab. The chain carries TRBV6-5 and TRBJ1-1, with unresolved D. This clonotype was obtained from an adult with an advanced solid tumor such as melanoma, head and neck, liver or kidney cancer. CDR3 bases: TGTGCCAGCAGTTACTCACGGGTGAGCACTGAAGCTTTCTTT. Its translation: CASSYSRVSTEAFF.